This T cell receptor beta chain was retrieved from a study of identical twins. This clonotype was counted only a few times. Its target is not known. Trimming cost V 6 bases and J 7 bases; bases outside gene matches: 14. Germline V CDR1 and CDR2: DFQATT, SNEGSKA (reference sequence). There are 15 residues in the CDR3. TCRdb reprocessed the 5' RACE reads with MiXCR, giving one entry per CDR3 protein. The table records around 530,000 distinct CDR3 sequences, approximately 16% of them present only once. Study-level findings and limits: Carriage of fewer insertions was seen in abundant cord blood beta clonotypes, whereas memory repertoires showed none. Out-of-frame alpha sequences that twins shared showed excess low generation probability.

Donors uniformly comprised healthy Caucasians. The same sample was also studied in work on yellow fever vaccine responses in identical twins.

The chain links TRBV20-1 to TRBJ2-1; 8 nucleotides agree with TRBD1. Sequenced input: CD4+ T cells sorted from blood. The receptor was derived from a young woman in good health. The CDR3 here is CSARDRRKMGNEQFF. The CDR3 coding sequence is TGCAGTGCCCGGGACAGGCGCAAAATGGGGAATGAGCAGTTCTTC.